This T cell receptor beta chain comes out of a study of molecular identifiers for immune sequencing clone quantification. Study findings and constraints: Spiked Jurkat TCR RNA from one cell was reportedly detectable among one million naive cells.

Sorting was used to obtain naive CD8 T cells (CD8+CD4-CCR7+CD45RA+). Turning to this clonotype: What it binds is unknown. A much bigger clone sits one base away, suggesting this may be a read error.

V dropped 5 bases and J dropped 3; count of bases not matched to a gene: 7. The CDR3 is 13 amino acids. Germline lookup yields CDR1 DFQATT and CDR2 SNEGSKA (reference sequence). Preparation methods for the bulk TCR libraries were those previously described, with listed TCR primers. TCRdb fed the PCR reads into MiXCR, producing one record per CDR3 protein. In the table there are 63,000 or so distinct CDR3 sequences, less than 20% of which are singletons. This sequence was found in a human donor in good health. Some libraries in this study had Jurkat cell RNA spiked in. The specimen sequenced was naive CD8+ T cells from blood, with Jurkat cell RNA spiked in. Subset specified: FACS-sorted CD8+CD4-CCR7+CD45RA+ naive T cells. The chain joins TRBV20-1 to TRBJ2-7; 7 bases fit TRBD2. CDR3 DNA: TGCAGTGCTGGGGGGGGAGAAAGCTACGAGCAGTACTTC. Translating gives CSAGGGESYEQYF.